This T cell receptor (beta chain) was sequenced in a study of T-cell reconstitution after alpha-beta-depleted transplantation in children. This clonotype has more than one count but fewer than ten. TCRbeta library preparation incorporated unique molecular identifiers. MiXCR, run by TCRdb on the PCR reads, gives a single entry per CDR3 protein. The profile covers roughly 490,000 distinct CDR3 sequences, with about an eighth appearing a single time and approximately 14% taken by the ten largest. J was trimmed by 5 bases and V by 6 bases; bases with no gene match: 12. CDR3 length: 14 residues. The germline gives CDR1 DFQATT, CDR2 SNEGSKA (reference sequence).

The input for sequencing was PBMCs, mostly from graft donor cells, taken 180 days after TCRalphabeta/CD19-depleted stem cell transplant. The chain employs TRBV20-1 and TRBJ2-5; 7 bases fit TRBD1. The TCR was taken from a female patient between 2 and 15 years old who had a stem cell transplant for aplastic anemia, so the T cells may come from the graft donor. CDR3 bases: TGCAGTGCCGGGGCAGGGGGAACATCCGAGACCCAGTACTTC. It translates to CSAGAGGTSETQYF.